This TCR beta chain was captured in a study of human T cells and chemical hapten exposure (dated by TCRdb to the early 2020s). For context, the study as a whole: For sensitization, 2% DPC in acetone was applied to a 2 cm by 2 cm area of upper inner arm skin. Blood samples were taken from patients before sensitization (week 0) and at 2, 6 and about 24 weeks after DPC sensitization. Alopecia areata with under or over 50% scalp involvement, alopecia totalis and alopecia universalis were represented in the patient cohort, which was mostly female. Patch tests used Finn chambers with 0.01% DPC on the upper back, scored after 6 days by International Contact Dermatitis Research Group standards. The study tracked peripheral blood TCR repertoire changes in vivo during primary and secondary sensitization to the hapten diphenylcyclopropenone (DPC) in alopecia patients. Throughout the study period of around 24 weeks, patients also received therapeutic DPC doses to the scalp every week. Libraries were pooled for sequencing, and variation in per-sample TCR yields was attributed mainly to small differences in library volumes within the pool. Twenty-nine alopecia patients gave blood for TCR sequencing at one to four time points (pre-sensitization, 2, 6 and 24 weeks). Results and caveats for the whole study, not just this receptor: No change with DPC sensitization was found in the number of TCRs above 1 in 1000 frequency, and no evidence of global repertoire structure alterations was found. Compared with pre-sensitization or healthy control sets, expanded TCRs formed significantly more large CDR3 similarity clusters, which is consistent with antigen-driven responses. After repeated subsampling, changes were observed in the strength of the expansion versus patch-test correlation and in the threshold at which the correlation became significant. Patch test score correlated positively with the number of PT1 expanded TCRs, reaching significance at thresholds 8, 16 and 32 but not at 4. All patients had alopecia, a presumed autoimmune disease, so their immune response might differ from that of healthy individuals.

There are a few counts of this clonotype. What this receptor recognizes is not known. Per-base quality was not reported, and no clone a single base away is much larger than it. Reading the label with the study, this specimen's time point is: patch test 3, about 24 weeks after DPC sensitization. The intended sense of this specimen's treatment or condition label: therapeutic diphenylcyclopropenone sensitization with weekly scalp DPC. Blood at each patch-test visit was drawn before the patch test was applied. To be eligible, patients had to be aged 18 to 70, diagnosed with alopecia and judged suitable for DPC therapy, while pregnant patients were excluded. Total RNA was extracted from unfractionated whole blood that had been collected in Tempus Blood RNA tubes. The library relied on RACE. The reads were generated on a NextSeq 500. During library preparation, unique molecular identifiers were attached to individual cDNA molecules so that TCRs could be counted quantitatively and reproducibly. From each blood RNA sample, both TCR alpha and TCR beta chains were sequenced. As for the authors' bioinformatics: A median of roughly 100,000 TCRs per sample was observed, with a range of roughly 23,224 to 700,000. V, J and CDR3 annotation of the TCR reads was performed with the Decombinator software suite. To make PS versus PT1 abundance plots, every sample was subsampled to the same number of TCRs (28,000). TCRs were defined as expanded if absent before sensitization and observed at least eight times at the 2-week time point. Using fastp at Q25 and MiXCR, TCRdb reprocessed the public reads and kept productive beta chains. Each entry merges the rows of one CDR3 protein and shows their most common DNA and genes. None of the V and J calls come from the authors' own analysis; TCRdb made them. Across this sample there are about 76,000 distinct CDR3 sequences, with approximately 13% seen only once. Jointly, the top ten make up roughly 5.9% of the sample.

From the germline V gene, CDR1 is SGHRS and CDR2 is YFSETQ. The germline ends are 17 bases apart after V is trimmed by 6 bases and J by 7 bases. The CDR3 runs 13 amino acids, cysteine and phenylalanine included. Left in the record is the CDR3 DNA by itself, 39 bases read in frame from the first base. The receptor was derived from a woman in her forties or fifties with alopecia areata. Some clones in this sample may be carry-over from other donors' samples. Sequenced here: whole blood, sampled in connection with sensitization to the hapten diphenylcyclopropenone (DPC). The sequence links TRBV5-1 to TRBJ2-7, with the D segment identity uncertain. This receptor carries the CDR3 CASTSTHRAEQYF. The nucleotide sequence is given as TGCGCCAGCACGTCGACCCACCGTGCGGAGCAGTACTTC.